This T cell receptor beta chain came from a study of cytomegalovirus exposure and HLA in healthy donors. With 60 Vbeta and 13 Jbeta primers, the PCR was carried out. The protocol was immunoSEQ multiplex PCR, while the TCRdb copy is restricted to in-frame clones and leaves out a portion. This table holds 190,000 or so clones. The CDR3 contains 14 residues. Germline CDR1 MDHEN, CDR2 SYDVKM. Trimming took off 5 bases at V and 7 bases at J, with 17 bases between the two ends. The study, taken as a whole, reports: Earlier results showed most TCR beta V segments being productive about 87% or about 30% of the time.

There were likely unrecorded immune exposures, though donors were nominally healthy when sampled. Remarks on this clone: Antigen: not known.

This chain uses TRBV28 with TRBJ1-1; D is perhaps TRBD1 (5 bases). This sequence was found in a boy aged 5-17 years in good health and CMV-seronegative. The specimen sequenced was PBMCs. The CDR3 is CASSRQWGTGEAFF. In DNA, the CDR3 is TGTGCCAGCAGTCGACAGTGGGGAACAGGTGAAGCTTTCTTT.